The 28 T cell receptor beta chains in this list originate from one sample, sequenced in a study of blood T cell repertoires in COVID-19. Data came from immunoSEQ multiplex PCR; TCRdb stores just in-frame clones and leaves some out. The sample has 150,000 to 200,000 clones; over 75% are singletons. Material for sequencing was peripheral blood. All receptors derive from a human donor in a cohort sampled during active COVID-19.

The CDR3 reads CSVYTEDSGNTIYF. CDR3 nucleotide sequence: TGCAGCGTTTACACAGAAGATTCTGGAAACACCATATATTTT. The J gene is TRBJ1-3, the V gene TRBV29-1, with D unclear. V was cut by 5 bases and J by 1 base, with 12 bases left in between. Germline lookup yields CDR1 SQVTM and CDR2 ANQGSEA. The CDR3 length is 14 residues.

On this clone: At the DNA level, this CDR3 is encoded by other sequences in the same sample as well. The chain carries TRBV7-2 and TRBJ2-7; 9 positions agree with TRBD2. The CDR3 consists of 15 residues. V shed 5 bases and J 0 bases; nucleotides not matched to a gene: 5. The germline V gene encodes CDR1 SGHTA and CDR2 FQGNSA. CDR3 sequence reads: CASSVSGGTSYEQYF. The CDR3 DNA follows: TGTGCCAGCAGCGTCAGCGGGGGGACCTCCTACGAGCAGTACTTC.

This chain connects TRBV6-6 to TRBJ2-3; possibly TRBD2 for D (7 bases). Germline lookup yields CDR1 MNHNY and CDR2 SVGAGI (reference sequence). The ends were cut back, 5 bases at V and 1 base at J, with 22 bases in the middle. There are 18 residues in the CDR3. The CDR3 nucleotides are TGTGCCAGCAGTCCCTCTCAGGGGCGGGGGAGGGGCACAGATACGCAGTATTTT. This sequence encodes CASSPSQGRGRGTDTQYF.

J is TRBJ2-3 and V is TRBV7-2, with TRBD2 identical over 7 bases. This CDR3 has 16 residues. CDR1 SGHTA and CDR2 FQGNSA come from the germline V gene. The junction had 4 bases not matched to a gene; V was cut back by 1 base and J by 0 bases. The CDR3 is CASSLVGGGSTDTQYF. CDR3 nucleotide sequence: TGTGCCAGCAGCTTAGTTGGCGGGGGTAGCACAGATACGCAGTATTTT.

This clone was counted once. The V call is TRBV6-2 or TRBV6-3, the J call TRBJ2-1; 11 bases align to TRBD1. The CDR3 runs to 16 residues. J lost 3 bases, V lost 5 bases, and 6 bases had no gene match. CDR1 is MNHEY, CDR2 SVGEGT, per germline. CDR3 region: CASSQSGTGGYNEQFF. CDR3 nucleotide sequence: TGTGCCAGCAGTCAGTCCGGGACAGGGGGCTACAATGAGCAGTTCTTC.

The genes are TRBV7-7 and TRBJ1-3; no definite D call. Germline V gives CDR1 SSHAT, CDR2 FNYEAQ (reference sequence). The CDR3 is made up of 15 amino acids. Trimming took 5 bases from V and 0 from J, leaving 11 bases between them. The chain's CDR3 is CASSQDGVSGNTIYF. CDR3 DNA sequence: TGTGCCAGCAGCCAGGACGGGGTCTCTGGAAACACCATATATTTT.

The chain recombines TRBV19 with TRBJ1-1; TRBD1 matches 7 bases. Per the germline V gene, CDR1 is LNHDA and CDR2 is SQIVND (reference sequence). Germline trimming cut 5 bases from V and 6 bases from J; bases unmatched to any gene: 6. The CDR3 totals 13 residues. For the CDR3, the DNA is TGTGCCAGTAGTCCTAGGGGGCTGGCTGAAGCTTTCTTT. It codes for CASSPRGLAEAFF.

The V and J genes are TRBV7-2 and TRBJ2-2, with 9 bases identical to TRBD2. CDR1 is SGHTA and CDR2 is FQGNSA in the germline V gene. The CDR3 has 17 residues. V lost 5 bases, J lost 3 bases, and 10 bases stayed unmatched. This CDR3 is CASSPTRTSVHTGELFF. CDR3 nucleotide sequence: TGTGCCAGCAGCCCTACCCGGACTAGCGTGCACACCGGGGAGCTGTTTTTT.

The chain couples TRBV4-3 to TRBJ2-7, with TRBD1 identical over 8 bases. The V and J ends lost 0 bases and 2 bases, in that order; junction bases with no gene match: 3. From germline, CDR1 is LGHNA and CDR2 YSLEER. The CDR3 is made up of 15 amino acids. The CDR3 is CASSQDGTGPYEQYF. The CDR3 bases are TGCGCCAGCAGCCAAGACGGGACAGGACCCTACGAGCAGTACTTC.

CDR3: CASSGKGVGNQPQHF. CDR3 DNA sequence: TGTGCCAGCAGCGGTAAAGGGGTGGGCAATCAGCCCCAGCATTTT. The chain joins TRBV28 to TRBJ1-5; perhaps TRBD1 as D (5 bases). V lost 6 bases to trimming and J lost 2 bases, with 14 bases between them. CDR3 length equals 15 residues. Germline V CDR1 and CDR2: MDHEN, SYDVKM.

This chain links TRBV13 with TRBJ2-7, with 7 bases fitting TRBD1. Germline values: CDR1 PRHDT, CDR2 FYEKMQ (reference sequence). There are 14 residues in the CDR3. Trimming at V came to 4 bases and at J to 4 bases, leaving 7 bases not matched to a gene. This CDR3 reads CASSSGTERYEQYF. The CDR3, as DNA: TGTGCCAGCAGCTCCGGGACAGAGAGATACGAGCAGTACTTC.

This clone was detected only a few times. The chain has TRBV25-1 and TRBJ2-5; 8 bases map to TRBD1. The CDR3 runs 15 residues. The V gene end was trimmed by 5 bases and the J gene end by 2 bases; junction bases not matched to a gene: 7. Germline V gene sequence: CDR1 MGHDK, CDR2 SYGVNS. CDR3 in DNA: TGTGCCAGCAGTCTCCCCGGGACAGGACAAGAGACCCAGTACTTC. It encodes CASSLPGTGQETQYF.

Here the CDR3 reads CASTPQRAGAGNQPQHF. CDR3 bases: TGTGCCAGTACCCCCCAACGCGCGGGGGCTGGTAATCAGCCCCAGCATTTT. The chain uses TRBV19 and TRBJ1-5; D may be TRBD1 (6 bases). CDR3 length: 17 residues. The germline V and J ends were trimmed by 7 bases and 4 bases, with 23 bases remaining between them. Per the germline V gene, CDR1 is LNHDA and CDR2 is SQIVND (reference sequence).

The chain is built from TRBV9 and TRBJ2-3, with TRBD1 as a possible D gene (5 bases). This CDR3 is 15 amino acids long. Trimming removed 0 bases from V and 2 bases from J, with 10 bases in between. Germline V gene data show CDR1 as SGDLS and CDR2 as YYNGEE. The CDR3 loop is CASSVVGADTDTQYF. The CDR3 coding sequence is TGTGCCAGCAGCGTAGTAGGGGCAGACACAGATACGCAGTATTTT.

The chain uses TRBV28 and TRBJ2-3, with D possibly TRBD1 on 5 matching bases. V was pared by 3 bases and J by 8 bases, with 9 bases between. Germline CDR1 reads MDHEN; CDR2 reads SYDVKM. The CDR3 runs 12 residues. In DNA form, the CDR3 reads TGTGCCAGCAGTTTCCTAGGGGCTACGCAGTATTTT. It encodes CASSFLGATQYF. Full variable domain (rest looked up from reference TRBV28 and TRBJ2-3): DVKVTQSSRYLVKRTGEKVFLECVQDMDHENMFWYRQDPGLGLRLIYFSYDVKMKEKGDIPEGYSVSREKKERFSLILESASTNQTSMYLCASSFLGATQYFGPGTRLTVL.

The V and J genes are TRBV18 and TRBJ1-6; 7 nucleotides align to TRBD1. The CDR3 has 19 residues. From germline, CDR1 is KGHSH and CDR2 LQKENI. Trimming cost V 3 bases and J 7 bases; bases outside gene matches: 18. The CDR3 loop is CASSPGTWDSNRSNSPLHF. DNA of the CDR3: TGTGCCAGCTCACCGGGGACCTGGGACAGCAATAGGTCAAATTCACCCCTCCACTTT.

This chain connects TRBV11-2 to TRBJ1-1; tentative D call: TRBD1 (6 bases). The V gene lost 5 bases and the J gene lost 6 bases, with 19 bases spanning the gap. The CDR3 spans 15 residues. The germline CDR1 and CDR2 sequences are SGHAT and FQNNGV. The CDR3 nucleotides are TGTGCCAGCAGCCCTAGGACAGATCAGGAGGCTGAAGCTTTCTTT. This encodes CASSPRTDQEAEAFF. Variable domain in full (rest from reference TRBV11-2 and TRBJ1-1): EAGVAQSPRYKIIEKRQSVAFWCNPISGHATLYWYQQILGQGPKLLIQFQNNGVVDDSQLPKDRFSAERLKGVDSTLKIQPAKLEDSAVYLCASSPRTDQEAEAFFGQGTRLTVV.

This clone was seen a single time. The chain joins TRBV11-2 to TRBJ1-2; 8 nucleotides match TRBD1. J lost 5 bases, V lost 10 bases, and 12 bases had no gene match. Germline-derived CDR1 and CDR2 are SGHAT and FQNNGV. There are 14 residues in the CDR3. The CDR3 spells CAIQGEGADYGYTF. CDR3 DNA: TGTGCCATACAGGGGGAGGGCGCAGATTATGGCTACACCTTC.

The chain couples TRBV3-1 (or the pseudogene TRBV3-2) to TRBJ2-1; 7 bases match TRBD2. The germline CDR1 and CDR2 sequences are LGHDT and YNNKEL (reference sequence). The CDR3 consists of 13 residues. J lost 7 bases, V lost 6 bases, and 6 bases had no gene match. CDR3 DNA sequence: TGTGCCAGCAGTCTCCGGGACTATAATGAGCAGTTCTTC. Translation gives CASSLRDYNEQFF.

This chain links TRBV10-3 with TRBJ2-3; 14 positions match TRBD2. There are 16 residues in the CDR3. Germline CDR1 ENHRY, CDR2 SYGVKD. After removal of 7 bases from V and 4 bases from J, the junction contained 7 bases not matched to a gene. This CDR3 reads CAITAGLAGEADTQYF. The CDR3, as DNA: TGTGCCATCACCGCGGGACTAGCGGGGGAGGCAGATACGCAGTATTTT.

The gene calls are TRBV5-6 and TRBJ2-1, with 10 nucleotides matching TRBD2. This CDR3 comprises 15 residues. V trimming: 2 bases; J trimming: 4 bases; junction bases outside the gene matches: 3. The V gene's germline CDR1 is SGHDT and CDR2 YYEEEE. The CDR3: CASSLLAGPYNEQFF. The DNA of the CDR3 is TGTGCCAGCAGCTTACTAGCGGGACCTTACAATGAGCAGTTCTTC. Full variable domain (rest looked up from reference TRBV5-6 and TRBJ2-1): DAGVTQSPTHLIKTRGQQVTLRCSPKSGHDTVSWYQQALGQGPQFIFQYYEEEERQRGNFPDRFSGHQFPNYSSELNVNALLLGDSALYLCASSLLAGPYNEQFFGPGTRLTVL.

This clone turned up a few times. The chain uses TRBV6-5 and TRBJ2-7; 14 bases fit TRBD2. This CDR3 region has 15 residues. Trimming at V came to 4 bases and at J to 3 bases, leaving 2 bases not matched to a gene. Germline CDR1 is MNHEY and CDR2 is SVGAGI. The CDR3 sequence: CASSWGTSGGYEQYF. The DNA for the CDR3 is TGTGCCAGCAGTTGGGGGACTAGCGGGGGCTACGAGCAGTACTTC.

This chain joins TRBV27 and TRBJ1-4, with D maybe TRBD1 (6 bases). There are 12 residues in the CDR3. Germline V gene lookup returns CDR1 MNHEY and CDR2 SMNVEV (reference sequence). Trimming pared 9 bases from V and 8 bases from J, leaving 13 bases between. The CDR3 sequence is CASARGFEKLFF. As DNA, the CDR3 is TGTGCCAGTGCCAGGGGTTTCGAAAAACTGTTTTTT.

This clone was found once. The J gene is TRBJ1-2, the V gene TRBV19; 7 bases map to TRBD1. With V trimmed by 6 bases and J by 4 bases, 14 bases remained unmatched. The CDR3 totals 16 residues. CDR1 and CDR2 (germline): LNHDA, SQIVND (reference sequence). CDR3 bases: TGTGCCAGTAGAGCACAGGGACAGCCTACAGGCTATGGCTACACCTTC. As protein: CASRAQGQPTGYGYTF. Variable domain in full (rest from reference TRBV19 and TRBJ1-2): DGGITQSPKYLFRKEGQNVTLSCEQNLNHDAMYWYRQDPGQGLRLIYYSQIVNDFQKGDIAEGYSVSREKKESFPLTVTSAQKNPTAFYLCASRAQGQPTGYGYTFGSGTRLTVV.

This chain links TRBV27 with TRBJ2-1; 7 positions match TRBD2. The CDR3 runs to 15 residues. The V and J ends lost 2 bases and 3 bases, in that order; junction bases with no gene match: 4. CDR1 is MNHEY and CDR2 is SMNVEV in the germline V gene (reference sequence). The DNA for the CDR3 is TGTGCCAGCAGTTTAGGGAGGGCCAACTACAATGAGCAGTTCTTC. Its protein product is CASSLGRANYNEQFF.

The genes are TRBV5-8 and TRBJ2-2; possibly TRBD2 for D (6 bases). V lost 6 bases and J lost 8, with 23 bases in between. The CDR3 has 16 residues. Germline lookup yields CDR1 SGHTS and CDR2 YDEGEE. The CDR3 bases are TGTGCCAGCATCACCGTAGCGGAAAGCCTGGTGGGGGAGCTGTTTTTT. Protein product: CASITVAESLVGELFF.

The V call is TRBV13, the J call TRBJ2-7, with 11 bases aligning to TRBD2. Per the germline V gene, CDR1 is PRHDT and CDR2 is FYEKMQ (reference sequence). The CDR3 has 15 amino acids. The V segment lost 5 bases and the J segment 3 bases; nucleotides outside the gene matches: 6. CDR3 bases: TGTGCCAGCAGCACCTCCGGGACTAGCGGCTACGAGCAGTACTTC. Protein sequence: CASSTSGTSGYEQYF.

This clone showed up just a few times. The genes are TRBV6-5 and TRBJ1-5; a possible D gene is TRBD1 (6 bases). With 2 bases removed from V and 5 bases from J, the gap between germline ends came to 13 bases. CDR3 length: 15 residues. The germline V gene has CDR1 MNHEY and CDR2 SVGAGI. This CDR3 reads CASSYRAGEYQPQHF. CDR3 nucleotides: TGTGCCAGCAGTTACAGGGCAGGGGAGTATCAGCCCCAGCATTTT.